The 4 T cell receptor beta chains in this list originate from one sample, sequenced in a study of control samples from healthy donors and cancer patients. The method was immunoSEQ multiplex PCR; TCRdb's version includes in-frame clones alone and lacks a portion of them. This table has about 250,000 clones, almost 85% appearing once. Input material: PBMCs. The receptors here all came from an older woman with lung cancer.

CDR3 sequence reads: CASSKAGIF. The CDR3, as DNA: TGTGCCAGCAGCAAAGCTGGAATTTTT. The chain combines TRBV21-1 with TRBJ1-4. TRBV21-1 constitutes a pseudogene. CDR3 length: 9 amino acids.

The rearrangement joins TRBV9 to TRBJ1-6; tentatively, D is TRBD1 (5 bases). The CDR3 is 13 amino acids. Trimming stripped 1 base from V and 7 bases from J, with 6 bases between. Germline V lookup: CDR1 SGDLS, CDR2 YYNGEE. Written as DNA, the CDR3 is TGTGCCAGCAGCGTATGGGGGAATTCACCCCTCCACTTT. Its translation: CASSVWGNSPLHF.

The chain joins TRBV19 to TRBJ2-1, with 9 bases identical to TRBD2. With V trimmed by 3 bases and J by 4 bases, 7 bases remained unmatched. CDR1 is LNHDA, CDR2 SQIVND, per germline (reference sequence). The CDR3 consists of 16 residues. CDR3: CASSMIAGATYNEQFF. CDR3 DNA sequence: TGTGCCAGTAGTATGATAGCGGGAGCGACGTACAATGAGCAGTTCTTC.

This clone was recorded only once. This sequence joins TRBV10-3 and TRBJ2-1, with TRBD2 identical over 8 bases. Per the germline V gene, CDR1 is ENHRY and CDR2 is SYGVKD. The J segment lost 0 bases and the V segment lost 0 bases, leaving 7 bases of the junction unmatched. This CDR3 spans 18 amino acids. Here the CDR3 reads CAISESGGGGSSYNEQFF. As DNA, the CDR3 is TGTGCCATCAGTGAGTCGGGAGGCGGGGGGAGCTCCTACAATGAGCAGTTCTTC.